This TCR beta chain comes out of a study of blood T cell repertoires in COVID-19. J lost 7 bases, V lost 1 base, and 10 bases had no gene match. CDR3 size: 17 residues. Looked up from germline, CDR1 is LNHDA and CDR2 is SQIVND (reference sequence). Clones were sequenced by immunoSEQ multiplex PCR, and TCRdb holds only the in-frame ones, with some missing. The profile covers about 370,000 clones, with about nine tenths appearing a single time and about 0.83% taken by the ten largest. The chain employs TRBV19 and TRBJ1-6, with 7 bases aligning to TRBD1. Sequencing was carried out using PBMCs or T cells enriched from blood (not recorded which). This TCR was sampled from a woman aged 35 to 49 who had been exposed to COVID-19. CDR3: CASSIGPKGASNSPLHF. The CDR3, as DNA: TGTGCCAGTAGTATAGGACCCAAGGGGGCGAGCAATTCACCCCTCCACTTT.